The 21 T cell receptor beta chains given below trace back to one sample, sequenced in a study of control samples from healthy donors and cancer patients. Clones were read by immunoSEQ multiplex PCR, and TCRdb kept only the in-frame ones, dropping some. The data show about 410,000 clones, with 80% to 95% seen just once and just under 6.5% held by the top ten. Sequenced sample: PBMCs. All receptors derive from a man aged 40-49 years with head and neck cancer.

The chain carries TRBV10-3 and TRBJ2-7; 11 bases fit TRBD2. After removal of 10 bases from V and 0 bases from J, the junction contained 14 bases not matched to a gene. CDR1 is ENHRY, CDR2 SYGVKD, per germline. The CDR3 runs 17 residues. The CDR3 reads CATDPGTSGPSSYEQYF. The CDR3, as DNA: TGTGCCACCGATCCCGGGACTAGCGGTCCTAGCTCCTACGAGCAGTACTTC.

This rearrangement joins TRBV27 to TRBJ2-3, with 9 bases identical to TRBD1. The CDR3 is 17 residues long. The J segment lost 4 bases and the V segment lost 2 bases, leaving 10 bases of the junction unmatched. From germline, CDR1 is MNHEY and CDR2 SMNVEV (reference sequence). The CDR3 sequence is CASSLRGRDREPDTQYF. Written as DNA, the CDR3 is TGTGCCAGCAGTTTAAGAGGCCGGGACAGGGAGCCAGATACGCAGTATTTT.

This clone was detected only once. The genes are TRBV5-4 and TRBJ2-2; D not certain. Germline CDR1 reads SGHNT; CDR2 reads YYREEE (reference sequence). The V end was cut by 5 bases, the J end by 1 base, with 12 bases between. The length of the CDR3 is 15 residues. As DNA, the CDR3 is TGTGCCAGCAGTCCCCAAATTCTGAACACCGGGGAGCTGTTTTTT. It translates to CASSPQILNTGELFF.

V usage is TRBV27 and J usage is TRBJ2-7; D unresolved. The V gene lost 2 bases and the J gene lost 1 base, with 6 bases spanning the gap. The CDR3 consists of 13 residues. The germline V gene encodes CDR1 MNHEY and CDR2 SMNVEV (reference sequence). CDR3 sequence (DNA): TGTGCCAGCAGTTTAAGCAGATCCTACGAGCAGTACTTC. The encoded protein is CASSLSRSYEQYF.

This sequence joins TRBV5-6 and TRBJ1-1; D is uncertain. Germline CDR1 reads SGHDT; CDR2 reads YYEEEE. The CDR3 loop spans 14 amino acids. Trimming cost V 5 bases and J 1 base, with 12 bases left between them. CDR3 sequence: CASRYRAENTEAFF. CDR3 DNA: TGTGCCAGCAGATACAGAGCTGAGAACACTGAAGCTTTCTTT. Full variable domain (rest looked up from reference TRBV5-6 and TRBJ1-1): DAGVTQSPTHLIKTRGQQVTLRCSPKSGHDTVSWYQQALGQGPQFIFQYYEEEERQRGNFPDRFSGHQFPNYSSELNVNALLLGDSALYLCASRYRAENTEAFFGQGTRLTVV.

This rearrangement joins TRBV6-6 to TRBJ2-1, with 9 bases fitting TRBD2. Unmatched junction bases numbered 17, after V lost 5 bases and J lost 3 bases. Germline CDR1 and CDR2: MNHNY and SVGAGI (reference sequence). This CDR3 has 19 amino acids. CDR3 coding DNA: TGTGCCAGCAGTCCCCACCCGCCTAAAGGTAGCGGGAGCTACAATGAGCAGTTCTTC. Its protein is CASSPHPPKGSGSYNEQFF.

The table lists this clone with a count of one. The chain couples TRBV11-2 to TRBJ2-5; a possible D gene is TRBD1 (5 bases). The V and J ends lost 2 bases and 2 bases respectively, with 15 bases between them. Germline lookup yields CDR1 SGHAT and CDR2 FQNNGV. The CDR3 is made up of 16 amino acids. CDR3 sequence (DNA): TGTGCCAGCAGCTTAACCGTAGGGGTACGGCAAGAGACCCAGTACTTC. Protein: CASSLTVGVRQETQYF.

This chain connects TRBV5-8 to TRBJ1-5; tentative D call: TRBD1 (5 bases). V shed 0 bases and J shed 4 bases, with 17 bases lying between them. In germline, CDR1 is SGHTS, CDR2 YDEGEE. CDR3 length: 17 amino acids. CDR3 residues: CASSLASKGKVNQPQHF. Written as DNA, the CDR3 is TGTGCCAGCAGCTTGGCCTCTAAGGGGAAGGTAAATCAGCCCCAGCATTTT.

The chain carries TRBV27 and TRBJ2-3; D gene unclear. V lost 6 bases and J 2 bases, leaving 18 bases between the germline ends. Looked up from germline, CDR1 is MNHEY and CDR2 is SMNVEV (reference sequence). This CDR3 comprises 16 residues. The CDR3 bases are TGTGCCAGCAGGAAATTCGCAGCCCGAAACACAGATACGCAGTATTTT. Translation: CASRKFAARNTDTQYF.

The chain joins TRBV7-9 to TRBJ2-4; tentative D call: TRBD2 (5 bases). The CDR3 loop spans 15 amino acids. Trimming removed 7 bases from V and 6 bases from J, with 19 bases in between. Germline CDR1 SEHNR, CDR2 FQNEAQ (reference sequence). The CDR3 DNA follows: TGTGCCAGCACCCCAGACCGGGATCAAGTAAACATTCAGTACTTC. Translated, it gives CASTPDRDQVNIQYF. Filled out from reference TRBV7-9 and TRBJ2-4, the complete variable domain reads DTGVSQNPRHKITKRGQNVTFRCDPISEHNRLYWYRQTLGQGPEFLTYFQNEAQLEKSRLLSDRFSAERPKGSFSTLEIQRTEQGDSAMYLCASTPDRDQVNIQYFGAGTRLSVL.

This clone came up once. The chain recombines TRBV11-3 with TRBJ2-1, with 12 bases that match TRBD2. Looked up from germline, CDR1 is SGHNT and CDR2 is YENEEA. The J segment lost 5 bases and the V segment lost 4 bases, leaving 3 bases of the junction unmatched. The CDR3 runs 15 residues. This CDR3 is CASSSGLAGNNEQFF. For the CDR3, the DNA is TGTGCCAGCAGCTCCGGACTAGCGGGGAACAATGAGCAGTTCTTC.

This chain uses TRBV30 with TRBJ1-2, with 10 bases that match TRBD1. J lost 5 bases, V lost 2 bases, and 5 bases had no gene match. CDR3 length: 14 amino acids. Germline CDR1 is GTSNPN and CDR2 is SVGIG (reference sequence). Here the CDR3 DNA reads TGTGCCTGGAGTTCCGGGACAGGGGATTATGGCTACACCTTC. Amino acids: CAWSSGTGDYGYTF.

This clone appeared a single time. The chain employs TRBV9 and TRBJ1-2; possibly TRBD1 for D (6 bases). V gave up 0 bases and J gave up 2 bases, with 14 bases separating them. This CDR3 contains 16 residues. The germline V gene encodes CDR1 SGDLS and CDR2 YYNGEE. The CDR3 sequence is CASSVDVTGINYGYTF. Written as DNA, the CDR3 is TGTGCCAGCAGCGTAGATGTTACAGGGATCAACTATGGCTACACCTTC. Using reference TRBV9 and TRBJ1-2 for the parts outside the CDR3, the full variable domain is DSGVTQTPKHLITATGQRVTLRCSPRSGDLSVYWYQQSLDQGLQFLIQYYNGEERAKGNILERFSAQQFPDLHSELNLSSLELGDSALYFCASSVDVTGINYGYTFGSGTRLTVV.

The genes are TRBV28 and TRBJ1-2; TRBD1 aligns across 7 bases. This CDR3 is 15 amino acids long. Germline assignment: CDR1 MDHEN and CDR2 SYDVKM. Losses at the gene ends were 6 bases for V and 8 bases for J; bases not matched to a gene: 15. The CDR3 spells CASRGDRAIGEGYTF. For the CDR3, the DNA is TGTGCCAGCAGGGGAGACAGGGCGATAGGTGAAGGCTACACCTTC.

The chain recombines TRBV6-1 with TRBJ1-1, with D unresolved. Trimming took 1 base from V and 0 from J, leaving 9 bases between them. The CDR3 covers 15 residues. Germline V lookup: CDR1 MNHNS, CDR2 SASEGT. CDR3: CASSEGVEMNTEAFF. The DNA for the CDR3 is TGTGCCAGCAGTGAAGGGGTGGAGATGAACACTGAAGCTTTCTTT.

The rearrangement joins TRBV2 to TRBJ1-2; the D is unclear. The germline V gene encodes CDR1 SNHLY and CDR2 FYNNEI. The CDR3 is 15 residues long. The V end was cut by 6 bases, the J end by 4 bases, with 18 bases between. CDR3 loop: CASSTEGQALYGYTF. Written as DNA, the CDR3 is TGTGCCAGCAGCACGGAAGGGCAGGCGCTCTATGGCTACACCTTC. The whole variable domain, filled in from reference TRBV2 and TRBJ1-2, reads EPEVTQTPSHQVTQMGQEVILRCVPISNHLYFYWYRQILGQKVEFLVSFYNNEISEKSEIFDDQFSVERPDGSNFTLKIRSTKLEDSAMYFCASSTEGQALYGYTFGSGTRLTVV.

The chain uses TRBV11-2 and TRBJ2-7; unclear D gene. Germline assignment: CDR1 SGHAT and CDR2 FQNNGV. V lost 2 bases and J lost 5, with 10 bases in between. CDR3 length equals 13 residues. The CDR3 DNA is TGTGCCAGCAGCTTATCCCTGTTCAACGAGCAGTACTTC. This encodes CASSLSLFNEQYF.

The rearrangement uses TRBV27 and TRBJ2-7, with TRBD1 as a possible D gene (6 bases). Germline CDR1 and CDR2: MNHEY and SMNVEV (reference sequence). Trimming pared 5 bases from V and 3 bases from J, leaving 14 bases between. This CDR3 region has 14 residues. The CDR3 here is CASSIEQGYYEQYF. The CDR3 nucleotides read TGTGCCAGCAGTATTGAACAGGGATACTACGAGCAGTACTTC.

The chain couples TRBV7-3 to TRBJ2-6; no firm D call. Germline CDR1 reads SGHTA; CDR2 reads FQGTGA. Trimming cost V 5 bases and J 4 bases, with 15 bases left between them. This CDR3 comprises 16 residues. The CDR3 coding sequence is TGTGCCAGCAGCCAGCAGACCGGGCCGGGGGCCAACGTCCTGACTTTC. Protein: CASSQQTGPGANVLTF.

The chain carries TRBV6-6 and TRBJ2-7; 11 bases line up with TRBD1. The CDR3 totals 15 residues. CDR1 and CDR2 (germline): MNHNY, SVGAGI (reference sequence). V shed 2 bases and J 3 bases; nucleotides not matched to a gene: 3. DNA for the CDR3: TGTGCCAGCAGTTACCGGACAGGGGGCGGCTACGAGCAGTACTTC. Amino acids: CASSYRTGGGYEQYF.

The V and J genes are TRBV5-1 and TRBJ2-7; 10 bases are a match to TRBD1. The V segment lost 1 base and the J segment 6 bases; nucleotides outside the gene matches: 10. The CDR3 contains 16 residues. CDR1 SGHRS and CDR2 YFSETQ come from the germline V gene. The CDR3 spells CASSLSPGQGSSEQYF. The DNA for the CDR3 is TGCGCCAGCAGCTTGTCCCCGGGACAGGGGTCTTCCGAGCAGTACTTC. Filled out from reference TRBV5-1 and TRBJ2-7, the complete variable domain reads KAGVTQTPRYLIKTRGQQVTLSCSPISGHRSVSWYQQTPGQGLQFLFEYFSETQRNKGNFPGRFSGRQFSNSRSEMNVSTLELGDSALYLCASSLSPGQGSSEQYFGPGTRLTVT.